Following are 23 T cell receptor beta chains from one sample sequenced in a study of blood T cell repertoires in COVID-19. TCRdb keeps only in-frame clones here, not all; method: immunoSEQ multiplex PCR. The data show 350,000 to 550,000 clones, 80% to 90% seen once. The material sequenced was peripheral blood. The receptor set was obtained from a woman younger than 45 with acute or convalescent COVID-19.

The chain employs TRBV5-1 and TRBJ1-1; D is unresolved. V was pared by 7 bases and J by 2 bases, with 15 bases between. There are 14 residues in the CDR3. Per the germline V gene, CDR1 is SGHRS and CDR2 is YFSETQ. CDR3 DNA sequence: TGCGCCAGCCGGCAGGTTTTGGTAAACACTGAAGCTTTCTTT. Its protein product is CASRQVLVNTEAFF.

The chain links TRBV1 to TRBJ2-1; the table calls TRBD2, which could not be checked here. TRBV1 has pseudogene status. The CDR3 loop spans 17 amino acids. CDR3 DNA sequence: TGCACCAGCAGCCACCGGCGGGGCGGAGTTCCTGACAATGAGCAGTTCTTC. Amino acids: CTSSHRRGGVPDNEQFF.

The gene calls are TRBV14 and TRBJ1-2, with D unclear. Trimming cost V 2 bases and J 4 bases, with 5 bases left between them. The V gene's germline CDR1 is SGHDN and CDR2 FVKESK. This CDR3 comprises 12 residues. The CDR3 is CASSQTGYGYTF. In nucleotides, the CDR3 is TGTGCCAGCAGCCAAACGGGCTATGGCTACACCTTC.

This clone came up once. V and J are TRBV7-2 and TRBJ2-7; D might be TRBD2 (5 bases). V was trimmed by 6 bases and J by 1 base, leaving 16 bases between them. The CDR3 loop spans 15 amino acids. Germline assignment: CDR1 SGHTA and CDR2 FQGNSA. The CDR3 nucleotides are TGTGCCAGCAGTTCCGGGGTTGGACCTTCCTACGAGCAGTACTTC. Its translation is CASSSGVGPSYEQYF.

The CDR3 is CSVEEDMNTEAFF. CDR3 bases: TGCAGCGTTGAGGAAGACATGAACACTGAAGCTTTCTTT. The chain links TRBV29-1 to TRBJ1-1, with no clear D. Trimming cost V 3 bases and J 0 bases, with 8 bases left between them. From germline, CDR1 is SQVTM and CDR2 ANQGSEA. The CDR3 has 13 amino acids.

V gene TRBV20-1 combines with J gene TRBJ2-5; D not resolved. CDR1 DFQATT and CDR2 SNEGSKA come from the germline V gene (reference sequence). The CDR3 has 11 residues. Trimming took off 6 bases at V and 5 bases at J, with 10 bases between the two ends. In nucleotides, the CDR3 is TGCAGTGCCCTCGAACGGGAGACCCAGTACTTC. It is translated as CSALERETQYF.

J is TRBJ2-1 and V is TRBV19; a possible D gene is TRBD2 (6 bases). V lost 3 bases, J lost 10 bases, and 25 bases lay in between. This CDR3 contains 17 residues. Germline V gene lookup returns CDR1 LNHDA and CDR2 SQIVND (reference sequence). CDR3 in amino acids: CASSIGLGGLGVREQFF. As DNA, the CDR3 is TGTGCCAGTAGTATCGGCCTCGGGGGTTTGGGGGTCAGAGAGCAGTTCTTC.

The chain joins TRBV4-1 to TRBJ2-3; maybe TRBD1 (5 bases). The CDR3 is made up of 17 amino acids. V gave up 3 bases and J gave up 5 bases, with 21 bases separating them. The V gene's germline CDR1 is MGHRA and CDR2 YSYEKL. CDR3: CASSQGNQGYYGDTQYF. Written as DNA, the CDR3 is TGCGCCAGCAGCCAGGGTAATCAGGGATACTATGGAGATACGCAGTATTTT.

For this clone: Other DNA sequences in the sample encode the same CDR3. The chain carries TRBV19 and TRBJ2-7; 11 bases agree with TRBD1. After removal of 5 bases from V and 4 bases from J, the junction contained 4 bases not matched to a gene. Germline V gives CDR1 LNHDA, CDR2 SQIVND (reference sequence). The CDR3 length is 14 residues. For the CDR3, the DNA is TGTGCCAGTAGTCCGGGACAGGGGGGTTACGAGCAGTACTTC. It is translated as CASSPGQGGYEQYF.

This clone has more than one count but fewer than ten. Other DNA sequences of this sample code for an identical CDR3. The chain has TRBV5-1 and TRBJ2-7; D is possibly TRBD1 (5 bases). The CDR3 has 14 amino acids. Between the trimmed V and J ends, which lost 0 bases and 1 base, there was a span of 8 bases. Germline-derived CDR1 and CDR2 are SGHRS and YFSETQ. The CDR3 protein is CASSLDGASYEQYF. CDR3 coding DNA: TGCGCCAGCAGCTTGGATGGGGCTTCCTACGAGCAGTACTTC.

The sample holds one count of this clone. The V and J genes are TRBV24-1 and TRBJ2-3; no reliable D call. Germline V gene data show CDR1 as KGHDR and CDR2 as SFDVKD. Trimming pared 12 bases from V and 4 bases from J, leaving 13 bases between. The CDR3 contains 12 residues. The CDR3 protein is CAAASEADTQYF. The CDR3 DNA follows: TGTGCCGCTGCGTCCGAGGCAGATACGCAGTATTTT.

This chain connects TRBV5-1 to TRBJ2-7, with unresolved D. From germline, CDR1 is SGHRS and CDR2 YFSETQ. Trimming took off 4 bases at V and 4 bases at J, with 9 bases between the two ends. This CDR3 is built from 12 residues. CDR3 residues: CASSLPGYEQYF. The CDR3 DNA sequence: TGCGCCAGCAGCCTTCCGGGTTACGAGCAGTACTTC.

This sequence joins TRBV7-9 and TRBJ1-4, with 10 bases lining up with TRBD1. J lost 3 bases, V lost 2 bases, and 6 bases had no gene match. This CDR3 comprises 17 residues. Germline CDR1 reads SEHNR; CDR2 reads FQNEAQ (reference sequence). The CDR3 DNA reads as TGTGCCAGCAGCTTATGGGACAGGGGAGCGGCTAATGAAAAACTGTTTTTT. The encoded protein is CASSLWDRGAANEKLFF.

The CDR3, as DNA: TGTGCCTGGACCGCAGGACTATTCTATGGCTACACCTTC. It encodes CAWTAGLFYGYTF. The chain is built from TRBV30 and TRBJ1-2, with D unresolved. The CDR3 runs to 13 residues. Looked up from germline, CDR1 is GTSNPN and CDR2 is SVGIG (reference sequence). V was cut by 4 bases and J by 4 bases, with 13 bases left in between.

This chain connects TRBV11-1 to TRBJ1-1, with D possibly matching TRBD1 (6 bases). V was clipped by 5 bases and J by 0 bases, with 16 bases between them. Germline CDR1 and CDR2: SGHAT and FQDESV (reference sequence). This CDR3 has 16 amino acids. In DNA form, the CDR3 reads TGTGCCAGCAGCCCGGTTCAGGGGTATATGAACACTGAAGCTTTCTTT. It codes for CASSPVQGYMNTEAFF.

The chain uses TRBV9 and TRBJ2-7, with TRBD1 as a possible D gene (6 bases). V lost 4 bases, J lost 3 bases, and 8 bases lay in between. The germline V gene encodes CDR1 SGDLS and CDR2 YYNGEE. The CDR3 runs to 12 residues. The DNA of the CDR3 is TGTGCCAGCAGCACCAGGGGCTACGAGCAGTACTTC. As protein: CASSTRGYEQYF.

The V call is TRBV11-2, the J call TRBJ2-3; D unclear. Per germline, CDR1 SGHAT and CDR2 FQNNGV. CDR3 length equals 12 residues. V lost 1 base and J lost 4, with 3 bases in between. CDR3 in amino acids: CASSLASDTQYF. The CDR3 bases are TGTGCCAGCAGCTTAGCGTCAGATACGCAGTATTTT. The full variable domain, rest sourced from reference TRBV11-2 and TRBJ2-3, is EAGVAQSPRYKIIEKRQSVAFWCNPISGHATLYWYQQILGQGPKLLIQFQNNGVVDDSQLPKDRFSAERLKGVDSTLKIQPAKLEDSAVYLCASSLASDTQYFGPGTRLTVL.

This clone was recorded only once. The chain combines TRBV21-1 with TRBJ2-1; TRBD1 is taken as the D call from the table, unchecked against the DNA. TRBV21-1 is labeled a pseudogene. The CDR3 consists of 21 residues. The CDR3 is CASSKRKDRVDPPRSYNEQFF. The CDR3 DNA reads TGTGCCAGCAGCAAAAGGAAGGACAGGGTAGACCCGCCGCGCTCCTACAATGAGCAGTTCTTC.

In DNA form, the CDR3 reads TGCAGCGTTGAATCTAAGGGGACAGGGGGATTTTTGACAGATACGCAGTATTTT. Protein product: CSVESKGTGGFLTDTQYF. The chain is built from TRBV29-1 and TRBJ2-3; 11 nucleotides agree with TRBD1. The germline V gene encodes CDR1 SQVTM and CDR2 ANQGSEA. J gave up 3 bases and V 2 bases, and 13 bases lay outside the gene matches. CDR3 length equals 18 residues.

The chain couples TRBV27 to TRBJ1-2, with D perhaps matching TRBD1 (5 bases). V lost 6 bases and J lost 2, with 10 bases in between. The germline V gene encodes CDR1 MNHEY and CDR2 SMNVEV (reference sequence). CDR3 size: 13 residues. CDR3 residues: CASSRRVNYGYTF. The CDR3 region has the DNA TGTGCCAGCAGCCGCAGGGTCAACTATGGCTACACCTTC.

The J gene is TRBJ2-7, the V gene TRBV5-6; D is unresolved. The V end was cut by 4 bases, the J end by 0 bases, with 11 bases between. Germline V gene data show CDR1 as SGHDT and CDR2 as YYEEEE. This CDR3 has 14 amino acids. CDR3 in amino acids: CASSMTLSSYEQYF. The CDR3 DNA follows: TGTGCCAGCAGCATGACACTTAGCTCCTACGAGCAGTACTTC.

The chain has TRBV3-1 (or the pseudogene TRBV3-2) and TRBJ2-7, with 8 positions matching TRBD2. This CDR3 is 14 amino acids long. The V segment lost 4 bases and the J segment 5 bases; nucleotides outside the gene matches: 7. The germline gives CDR1 LGHDT, CDR2 YNNKEL (reference sequence). The CDR3 coding sequence is TGTGCCAGCAGCCGGACTAGCCCCCCGGACGAGCAGTACTTC. The encoded protein is CASSRTSPPDEQYF.

This clone was seen a handful of times. The chain employs TRBV2 and TRBJ2-1; D is undetermined. Germline V gene lookup returns CDR1 SNHLY and CDR2 FYNNEI. Trimming left V 5 bases short and J 4 bases short, with 3 bases between. The CDR3 has 11 amino acids. As DNA, the CDR3 is TGTGCCAGCAGTTCTTACAATGAGCAGTTCTTC. This encodes CASSSYNEQFF.